These 21 T cell receptor beta chains were all obtained from the same sample, sequenced in a study of cytomegalovirus exposure and HLA in healthy donors. Libraries were prepared by immunoSEQ multiplex PCR; TCRdb keeps only in-frame clonotypes and omits some of them. The sample yields 150,000 to 200,000 clones, 85% seen once. What was sequenced was PBMCs. These receptor sequences come from a man aged 18 to 35 in good health and CMV-seropositive.

CDR3 in amino acids: CASSYSGTVDNYGYTF. The CDR3 DNA follows: TGTGCCAGCAGTTACTCCGGGACAGTAGATAACTATGGCTACACCTTC. The chain carries TRBV6-5 and TRBJ1-2; 7 nucleotides line up with TRBD1. The CDR3 sequence is 16 residues long. Germline CDR1 and CDR2: MNHEY and SVGAGI. With V trimmed by 0 bases and J by 1 base, 5 bases remained unmatched.

This chain uses TRBV9 with TRBJ2-1; perhaps TRBD1 as D (5 bases). This CDR3 has 16 amino acids. The V gene lost 0 bases and the J gene lost 2 bases, with 12 bases spanning the gap. The germline CDR1 and CDR2 sequences are SGDLS and YYNGEE. CDR3 bases: TGTGCCAGCAGCGTAGACCCACAGGTCCCCTACAATGAGCAGTTCTTC. Translating gives CASSVDPQVPYNEQFF.

CDR3 sequence: CASTRQGPNEKLFF. The CDR3 DNA reads TGTGCCAGCACCAGACAGGGCCCTAATGAAAAACTGTTTTTT. J is TRBJ1-4 and V is TRBV2, with TRBD1 identical over 7 bases. Germline V gene lookup returns CDR1 SNHLY and CDR2 FYNNEI. The ends lost 7 bases at V and 3 bases at J; junction bases unmatched: 5. The CDR3 is 14 residues long.

V and J are TRBV7-9 and TRBJ2-7, with D hard to call. Germline V gives CDR1 SEHNR, CDR2 FQNEAQ (reference sequence). The CDR3 is 14 residues long. The V end was cut by 1 base, the J end by 2 bases, with 9 bases between. The CDR3 coding sequence is TGTGCCAGCAGCTTAGTCCTACCGCCCTACGAGCAGTACTTC. It specifies CASSLVLPPYEQYF.

The rearrangement joins TRBV28 to TRBJ1-2; 8 bases align to TRBD1. Germline V lookup: CDR1 MDHEN, CDR2 SYDVKM. After removal of 8 bases from V and 7 bases from J, the junction contained 0 bases not matched to a gene. The length of the CDR3 is 10 residues. For the CDR3, the DNA is TGTGCCAGCGGACAGGGTGGCTACACCTTC. Translating gives CASGQGGYTF.

The J gene is TRBJ2-6, the V gene TRBV6-4, with TRBD1 as a possible D gene (5 bases). V lost 4 bases to trimming and J lost 0 bases, with 10 bases between them. The CDR3 consists of 16 residues. The germline V gene has CDR1 MRHNA and CDR2 SNTAGT. CDR3 sequence: CASSGDSSSGANVLTF. CDR3 DNA sequence: TGTGCCAGCAGTGGAGACAGTAGCTCTGGGGCCAACGTCCTGACTTTC.

This clone appeared a single time. V and J are TRBV19 and TRBJ1-1; 9 nucleotides line up with TRBD1. Unmatched junction bases numbered 9, after V lost 8 bases and J lost 2 bases. Germline loops: CDR1 LNHDA, CDR2 SQIVND (reference sequence). The CDR3 totals 15 residues. CDR3 sequence reads: CASRPDRGFNTEAFF. CDR3 coding DNA: TGTGCCAGTCGCCCGGACAGGGGCTTTAACACTGAAGCTTTCTTT.

The chain couples TRBV27 to TRBJ2-1; possibly TRBD2 for D (5 bases). The CDR3 runs 14 residues. Looked up from germline, CDR1 is MNHEY and CDR2 is SMNVEV (reference sequence). V was trimmed by 2 bases and J by 7 bases, leaving 12 bases between them. CDR3 DNA sequence: TGTGCCAGCAGTTTACGTGGCTCGGGGAATGAGCAGTTCTTC. Translation gives CASSLRGSGNEQFF.

The V call is TRBV7-9, the J call TRBJ2-3; no clear D gene. The CDR3 contains 14 residues. Between the trimmed V and J ends, which lost 0 bases and 5 bases, there was a span of 9 bases. Per the germline V gene, CDR1 is SEHNR and CDR2 is FQNEAQ (reference sequence). In DNA, the CDR3 is TGTGCCAGCAGCTTAGCGCGAGTAGAAGATACGCAGTATTTT. This translates into CASSLARVEDTQYF.

J is TRBJ2-3 and V is TRBV27, with D perhaps matching TRBD2 (6 bases). This CDR3 comprises 15 residues. From germline, CDR1 is MNHEY and CDR2 SMNVEV (reference sequence). Trimming pared 1 base from V and 6 bases from J, leaving 14 bases between. As DNA, the CDR3 is TGTGCCAGCAGTTTATTTGGCGGGGAACTTGATACGCAGTATTTT. Translated, it gives CASSLFGGELDTQYF.

V and J are TRBV7-8 and TRBJ1-1, with D possibly matching TRBD1 (5 bases). CDR3 length: 15 amino acids. Deletions cut 5 bases from V and 0 bases from J, with 13 bases between. Germline CDR1 SGHVS, CDR2 FQNEAQ. CDR3 nucleotide sequence: TGTGCCAGCAGCCTACAGACAGAGATGAACACTGAAGCTTTCTTT. Its protein is CASSLQTEMNTEAFF.

The CDR3, as DNA: TGCGCCAGCAGCTTCGCAGCGGGGGGCCGAGAGACCCAGTACTTC. Translating gives CASSFAAGGRETQYF. The chain couples TRBV5-1 to TRBJ2-5; 9 bases line up with TRBD2. This CDR3 is 15 amino acids long. J was trimmed by 4 bases and V by 2 bases; bases with no gene match: 6. Germline assignment: CDR1 SGHRS and CDR2 YFSETQ.

This chain joins TRBV7-2 and TRBJ1-2, with D maybe TRBD1 (5 bases). The CDR3 contains 14 residues. V was pared by 2 bases and J by 3 bases, with 10 bases between. CDR1 and CDR2 (germline): SGHTA, FQGNSA. Here the CDR3 reads CASSLPGIDYGYTF. The CDR3 coding sequence is TGTGCCAGCAGCTTACCAGGGATCGACTATGGCTACACCTTC.

V and J are TRBV5-4 and TRBJ2-7; tentatively, D is TRBD2 (5 bases). This CDR3 has 11 amino acids. Germline V gene sequence: CDR1 SGHNT, CDR2 YYREEE (reference sequence). Deletions cut 0 bases from V and 11 bases from J, with 9 bases between. CDR3 nucleotides: TGTGCCAGCAGCTTGGAGGGAGAGGAGTACTTC. It is translated as CASSLEGEEYF.

The rearrangement links TRBV10-3 to TRBJ1-2, with 10 bases aligning to TRBD1. The CDR3 totals 17 residues. With V trimmed by 3 bases and J by 5 bases, 12 bases remained unmatched. Germline V gives CDR1 ENHRY, CDR2 SYGVKD. CDR3 amino acids: CAISDPLDRGRVYGYTF. DNA of the CDR3: TGTGCCATCAGTGACCCGCTCGACAGGGGGCGGGTGTATGGCTACACCTTC.

There are a few counts of this clone. The chain is built from TRBV5-1 and TRBJ2-5; no firm D call. This CDR3 region has 11 residues. The germline V and J ends were trimmed by 3 bases and 2 bases, with 2 bases remaining between them. The germline V gene has CDR1 SGHRS and CDR2 YFSETQ. In nucleotides, the CDR3 is TGCGCCAGCAGCTCGCAAGAGACCCAGTACTTC. As protein: CASSSQETQYF. The full variable domain, its missing parts supplied by reference TRBV5-1 and TRBJ2-5, is KAGVTQTPRYLIKTRGQQVTLSCSPISGHRSVSWYQQTPGQGLQFLFEYFSETQRNKGNFPGRFSGRQFSNSRSEMNVSTLELGDSALYLCASSSQETQYFGPGTRLLVL.

This clone was detected only once. V usage is TRBV6-4 and J usage is TRBJ2-5; possibly TRBD1 for D (5 bases). Looked up from germline, CDR1 is MRHNA and CDR2 is SNTAGT. Trimming took 3 bases from V and 6 from J, leaving 14 bases between them. This CDR3 contains 14 residues. The CDR3, as DNA: TGTGCCAGCAGTGAACCGTGGGGCGCGAAGACCCAGTACTTC. This gives the protein CASSEPWGAKTQYF.

This clone was seen more than once but under ten times. In DNA, the CDR3 is TGTGCCAGCAGCCAAGATACAGGGGCCTACGAGCAGTACTTC. It codes for CASSQDTGAYEQYF. This sequence joins TRBV4-2 and TRBJ2-7; 7 positions match TRBD1. Germline lookup yields CDR1 LGHNA and CDR2 YNFKEQ. The CDR3 runs 14 residues. V shed 0 bases and J 2 bases; nucleotides not matched to a gene: 1.

Written as DNA, the CDR3 is TGTGCCAGCAGCGTAGCCGGGACTAGCGGGGGTTACAATGAGCAGTTCTTC. Protein product: CASSVAGTSGGYNEQFF. The chain couples TRBV9 to TRBJ2-1; TRBD2 matches at 14 bases. Trimming removed 0 bases from V and 4 bases from J; junction bases left unmatched: 3. Per the germline V gene, CDR1 is SGDLS and CDR2 is YYNGEE. CDR3 size: 17 residues.

The chain combines TRBV2 with TRBJ1-2, with D unclear. Germline values: CDR1 SNHLY, CDR2 FYNNEI. V lost 3 bases, J lost 5 bases, and 10 bases lay in between. The CDR3 length is 13 residues. DNA of the CDR3: TGTGCCAGCAGTGACGGTCTCTCTTATGGCTACACCTTC. Translating gives CASSDGLSYGYTF.

V gene TRBV28 combines with J gene TRBJ1-1; D unclear. The CDR3 totals 14 residues. Trimming removed 2 bases at V and 0 bases at J, with 7 bases between. Germline V gene data show CDR1 as MDHEN and CDR2 as SYDVKM. The CDR3: CASSLGFVNTEAFF. Written as DNA, the CDR3 is TGTGCCAGCAGTTTAGGCTTCGTGAACACTGAAGCTTTCTTT.